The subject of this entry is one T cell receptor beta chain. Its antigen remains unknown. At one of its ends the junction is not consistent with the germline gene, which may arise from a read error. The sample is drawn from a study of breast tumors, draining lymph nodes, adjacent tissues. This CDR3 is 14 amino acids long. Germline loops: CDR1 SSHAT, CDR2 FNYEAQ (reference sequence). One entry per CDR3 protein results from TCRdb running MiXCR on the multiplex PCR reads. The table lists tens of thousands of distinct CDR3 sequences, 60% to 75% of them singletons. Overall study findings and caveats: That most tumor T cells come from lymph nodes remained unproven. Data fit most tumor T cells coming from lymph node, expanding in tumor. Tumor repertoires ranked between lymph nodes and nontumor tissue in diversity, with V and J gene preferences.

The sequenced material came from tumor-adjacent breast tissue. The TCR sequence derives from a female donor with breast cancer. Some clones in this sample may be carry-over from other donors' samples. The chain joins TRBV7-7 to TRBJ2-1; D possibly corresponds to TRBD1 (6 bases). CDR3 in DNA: TGTGCTAGCAGCTTAGGGACATCCGGAAATGAGCAGTTCTTC. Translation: CASSLGTSGNEQFF.